This T cell receptor (beta chain) was documented in a study of T cells in Graves' hyperthyroidism and ophthalmopathy. TCR beta CDR3 regions were amplified from RNA. The HTBI set primed first-round TCR CDR3 RT-PCR. TCRdb re-called the multiplex PCR reads with MiXCR, one entry per CDR3 protein. The table includes some 360,000 distinct CDR3 sequences, about 15% detected once. This clonotype was counted ten times or more. Graves' hyperthyroidism was deemed stable given no ophthalmopathy progression within 18 months. Newly diagnosed hyperthyroidism patients aged 18 to 65 years had disease lasting under 2 months. Exclusion followed for patients with uncontrolled infection, other autoimmune disease, pregnancy or lactation. The TCR sequence derives from a woman aged 55-75 years with Graves' hyperthyroidism. Sequencing was performed on blood.

CDR3 in amino acids: CASSEGGDYNEQFF. The CDR3, as DNA: TGTGCCAGCAGTGAAGGGGGGGATTACAATGAGCAGTTCTTC. V is TRBV2 and J is TRBJ2-1; the D gene is possibly TRBD2 (6 bases). The V gene lost 1 base and the J gene lost 4 bases, with 8 bases spanning the gap. Germline V gives CDR1 SNHLY, CDR2 FYNNEI. The CDR3 is 14 amino acids.